This entry concerns a single T cell receptor beta chain. Per germline, CDR1 SGDLS and CDR2 YYNGEE. V lost 0 bases, J lost 5 bases, and 4 bases stayed unmatched. The CDR3 spans 16 residues. This entry belongs to a study of cytomegalovirus exposure and HLA in healthy donors. For the study at large: Counted in an early data release were about 85 million unique TCRs from HLA-typed donors.

In the PCR, 60 Vbeta and 13 Jbeta primers were used. The table came from immunoSEQ multiplex PCR; TCRdb's copy has only in-frame clones and leaves some out. This sample has under 200,000 clones, with approximately 59% found just once. The sequence was collected from a man aged 40-50 years in good health and CMV-seronegative. Sample: PBMCs. This chain joins TRBV9 and TRBJ2-3; 12 positions agree with TRBD2. The DNA for the CDR3 is TGTGCCAGCAGCGTAGCCCCTAGCGGGGGGGAAGATACGCAGTATTTT. Translation: CASSVAPSGGEDTQYF.